This TCR beta chain was captured by sequencing in a study of blood T cell repertoires in COVID-19. Study background: COVID-19 samples collected from the United States, Italy and Spain covered acute and convalescent phases. The analysed material was cDNA or gDNA that came from T cells, B-cell-depleted T cells, or PBMCs.

Authors' data handling: Estimated nucleated cell counts came from reference gene primer amplification. Libraries were prepared by immunoSEQ multiplex PCR; TCRdb keeps only in-frame clonotypes and omits some of them. V and J calls and clone size follow that table, whereas D and trimming were derived from the DNA. The table lists about 77,000 clones, 90% of them singletons. With V trimmed by 5 bases and J by 5 bases, 11 bases remained unmatched. The germline CDR1 and CDR2 sequences are SGHVS and FQNEAQ. The CDR3 consists of 15 residues. This clonotype originated in a woman older than 75 with active or convalescent COVID-19. The sample was peripheral blood. The V call is TRBV7-8, the J call TRBJ1-1, with 7 bases identical to TRBD1. The CDR3 sequence is CASSEHQGGITEAFF. CDR3 sequence (DNA): TGTGCCAGCAGCGAACACCAGGGGGGAATAACTGAAGCTTTCTTT. The whole variable domain, remainder taken from reference TRBV7-8 and TRBJ1-1, is GAGVSQSPRYKVAKRGQDVALRCDPISGHVSLFWYQQALGQGPEFLTYFQNEAQLDKSGLPSDRFFAERPEGSVSTLKIQRTQQEDSAVYLCASSEHQGGITEAFFGQGTRLTVV.